Shown below are 18 T cell receptor beta chains from a single sample sequenced in a study of shared clonotypes between healthy human individuals. Data came from immunoSEQ multiplex PCR; TCRdb stores just in-frame clones and leaves some out. The sample shows about 2 million clones, roughly 95% of them seen only once. The specimen was naive CD4+ T cells sorted from blood. Stated subset: CD45RA+ positively selected. The receptors originated from a man aged 18 to 29 in good health.

The table lists this clone with a few counts. The V call is TRBV7-6, the J call TRBJ2-1; no reliable D call. Germline CDR1 reads SGHVS; CDR2 reads FNYEAQ. Trimming took off 4 bases at V and 3 bases at J, with 10 bases between the two ends. The CDR3 loop spans 14 amino acids. CDR3 residues: CASSSTLGYNEQFF. DNA for the CDR3: TGTGCCAGCAGCTCCACTCTAGGCTACAATGAGCAGTTCTTC.

The chain uses TRBV6-6 and TRBJ1-6, with TRBD1 matching 10 bases. Germline assignment: CDR1 MNHNY and CDR2 SVGAGI (reference sequence). The length of the CDR3 is 16 residues. The V gene end was trimmed by 4 bases and the J gene end by 7 bases; junction bases not matched to a gene: 7. DNA of the CDR3: TGTGCCAGCAGTTCGACCCCGGGACAGGGGAATTCACCCCTCCACTTT. Protein product: CASSSTPGQGNSPLHF.

The genes are TRBV6-1 and TRBJ1-2; perhaps TRBD1 as D (5 bases). CDR1 and CDR2 (germline): MNHNS, SASEGT. Between the trimmed V and J ends, which lost 2 bases and 4 bases, there was a span of 14 bases. The CDR3 has 15 residues. CDR3 nucleotide sequence: TGTGCCAGCAGTGAAACGCAGGGCTACGGCTATGGCTACACCTTC. Residues: CASSETQGYGYGYTF.

The chain joins TRBV5-1 to TRBJ2-3; D is possibly TRBD1 or TRBD2 (5 bases each). The CDR3 is 16 residues long. V shed 0 bases and J shed 2 bases, with 13 bases lying between them. Germline loops: CDR1 SGHRS, CDR2 YFSETQ. CDR3 bases: TGCGCCAGCAGCTTGGGCCATGAGGGGCACACAGATACGCAGTATTTT. Translating gives CASSLGHEGHTDTQYF.

The chain combines TRBV29-1 with TRBJ2-5, with 7 bases fitting TRBD1. CDR3 length: 13 residues. Germline CDR1 SQVTM, CDR2 ANQGSEA. The V segment lost 2 bases and the J segment 5 bases; nucleotides outside the gene matches: 5. CDR3 DNA sequence: TGCAGCGTTGAACAAAACAGGGGTGAGACCCAGTACTTC. It yields the protein CSVEQNRGETQYF.

This chain links TRBV18 with TRBJ2-7; D is uncertain. Per the germline V gene, CDR1 is KGHSH and CDR2 is LQKENI. The CDR3 loop spans 13 amino acids. The germline V and J ends were trimmed by 3 bases and 1 base, with 7 bases remaining between them. CDR3 in amino acids: CASSPFGSYEQYF. CDR3 nucleotide sequence: TGTGCCAGCTCACCGTTTGGTTCCTACGAGCAGTACTTC.

The CDR3 DNA is TGTGCCATTGCCATTCGGGCCACAGATACGCAGTATTTT. Translating it yields CAIAIRATDTQYF. The V and J genes are TRBV6-5 and TRBJ2-3; D is undetermined. The V and J ends lost 10 bases and 2 bases respectively, with 13 bases between them. CDR1 and CDR2 (germline): MNHEY, SVGAGI. The CDR3 has 13 residues.

CDR3 bases: TGTGCCAGCAGCCCGGGTCTCAGGGAGACCCAGTACTTC. Protein product: CASSPGLRETQYF. J is TRBJ2-5 and V is TRBV2; D is unresolved. The CDR3 length is 13 residues. The V gene's germline CDR1 is SNHLY and CDR2 FYNNEI. V dropped 6 bases and J dropped 5 bases, with 13 bases sitting between them.

The chain uses TRBV28 and TRBJ1-2, with 9 bases matching TRBD1. The CDR3 extends over 15 amino acids. Germline V CDR1 and CDR2: MDHEN, SYDVKM. V lost 4 bases, J lost 1 base, and 4 bases stayed unmatched. CDR3 residues: CASSSAGQGNYGYTF. The CDR3 DNA follows: TGTGCCAGCAGTTCCGCGGGACAGGGTAACTATGGCTACACCTTC.

This chain joins TRBV10-2 and TRBJ2-7, with 7 positions matching TRBD1. The CDR3 contains 11 residues. J lost 2 bases, V lost 10 bases, and 2 bases had no gene match. The V gene's germline CDR1 is WSHSY and CDR2 SAAADI. Here the CDR3 DNA reads TGCGCCACCCAGGGGGCCTACGAGCAGTACTTC. Its protein product is CATQGAYEQYF.

V and J are TRBV7-9 and TRBJ2-3; D is undetermined. Germline V gene lookup returns CDR1 SEHNR and CDR2 FQNEAQ (reference sequence). The CDR3 loop spans 15 amino acids. V was trimmed by 0 bases and J by 6 bases, leaving 13 bases between them. Here the CDR3 reads CASSLAGLPRDTQYF. Written as DNA, the CDR3 is TGTGCCAGCAGCTTAGCAGGGCTCCCTCGGGATACGCAGTATTTT.

CDR3 protein: CAISESRGNNEKLFF. CDR3 sequence (DNA): TGTGCCATCAGTGAGTCGAGGGGTAATAATGAAAAACTGTTTTTT. This chain connects TRBV10-3 to TRBJ1-4, with D tentatively TRBD1 (5 bases). Germline CDR1 is ENHRY and CDR2 is SYGVKD. This CDR3 spans 15 amino acids. Between the trimmed V and J ends, which lost 0 bases and 4 bases, there was a span of 9 bases.

J is TRBJ1-3 and V is TRBV14; 7 bases line up with TRBD1. J gave up 4 bases and V 8 bases, and 5 bases lay outside the gene matches. The CDR3 totals 13 residues. The V gene's germline CDR1 is SGHDN and CDR2 FVKESK. CDR3 nucleotides: TGTGCCAGCGGCAGGGGGTACGGAAACACCATATATTTT. It yields the protein CASGRGYGNTIYF.

V usage is TRBV6-5 and J usage is TRBJ2-5; TRBD2 might be the D (6 bases). Trimming shortened V by 7 bases and J by 4 bases, and 10 bases separated the two germline ends. Per germline, CDR1 MNHEY and CDR2 SVGAGI. The CDR3 consists of 12 residues. DNA of the CDR3: TGTGCCAGCACAAGGAGGGGAGAGACCCAGTACTTC. It encodes CASTRRGETQYF.

Concerning this clone itself: Other DNA sequences within the sample encode an identical CDR3. The chain links TRBV6-5 to TRBJ2-5; D is uncertain. The germline gives CDR1 MNHEY, CDR2 SVGAGI. Deletions cut 5 bases from V and 4 bases from J, with 5 bases between. The CDR3 runs 11 residues. Here the CDR3 DNA reads TGTGCCAGCAGTACCGGAGAGACCCAGTACTTC. Translated: CASSTGETQYF.

V and J are TRBV5-1 and TRBJ1-2, with D possibly TRBD1 on 5 matching bases. Deletions cut 4 bases from V and 3 bases from J, with 10 bases between. The CDR3 totals 13 residues. Germline V CDR1 and CDR2: SGHRS, YFSETQ. The CDR3 DNA sequence: TGCGCCAGCAGCACCGGGACGGACTATGGCTACACCTTC. This sequence encodes CASSTGTDYGYTF.

The chain has TRBV27 and TRBJ2-2; 7 positions match TRBD2. CDR1 MNHEY and CDR2 SMNVEV come from the germline V gene (reference sequence). V was pared by 7 bases and J by 6 bases, with 8 bases of the junction left unmatched. This CDR3 contains 14 residues. As DNA, the CDR3 is TGTGCCAGCACCATGGCTGGGGGGGCCGGGGAGCTGTTTTTT. Its protein product is CASTMAGGAGELFF.

The rearrangement uses TRBV15 and TRBJ2-7; 11 nucleotides agree with TRBD2. The V gene's germline CDR1 is LNHNV and CDR2 YYDKDF (reference sequence). The trim removed 0 bases at V and 6 bases at J, leaving 7 bases unmatched. The CDR3 extends over 16 amino acids. The CDR3 sequence is CATSRDLAGGSGEQYF. In DNA, the CDR3 is TGTGCCACCAGCAGAGATCTAGCGGGGGGCTCCGGCGAGCAGTACTTC. The variable domain in full, with the rest retrieved from reference TRBV15 and TRBJ2-7, is DAMVIQNPRYQVTQFGKPVTLSCSQTLNHNVMYWYQQKSSQAPKLLFHYYDKDFNNEADTPDNFQSRRPNTSFCFLDIRSPGLGDTAMYLCATSRDLAGGSGEQYFGPGTRLTVT.